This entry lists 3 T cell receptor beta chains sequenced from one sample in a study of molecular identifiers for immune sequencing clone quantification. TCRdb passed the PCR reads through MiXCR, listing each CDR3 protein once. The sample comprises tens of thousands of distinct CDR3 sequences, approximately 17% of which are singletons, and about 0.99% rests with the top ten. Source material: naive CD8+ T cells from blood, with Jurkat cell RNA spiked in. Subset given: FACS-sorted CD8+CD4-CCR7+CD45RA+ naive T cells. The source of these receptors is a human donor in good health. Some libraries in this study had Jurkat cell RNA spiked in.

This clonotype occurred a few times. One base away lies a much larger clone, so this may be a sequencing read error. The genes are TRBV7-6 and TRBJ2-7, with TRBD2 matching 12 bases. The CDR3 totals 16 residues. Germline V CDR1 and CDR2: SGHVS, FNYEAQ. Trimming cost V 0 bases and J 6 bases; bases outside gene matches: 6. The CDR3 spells CASSLARLAGASEQYF. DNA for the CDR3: TGTGCCAGCAGCTTAGCCCGACTAGCGGGAGCTAGCGAGCAGTACTTC.

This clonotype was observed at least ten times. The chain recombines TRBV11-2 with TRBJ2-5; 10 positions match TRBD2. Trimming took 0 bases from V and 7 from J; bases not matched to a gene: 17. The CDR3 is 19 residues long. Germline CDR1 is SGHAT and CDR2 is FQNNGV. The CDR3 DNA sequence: TGTGCCAGCAGCTTAGACGTCGGTCTAGCGGGGGAGCCTGGTTGGACCCAGTACTTC. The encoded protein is CASSLDVGLAGEPGWTQYF. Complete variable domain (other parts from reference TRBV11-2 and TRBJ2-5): EAGVAQSPRYKIIEKRQSVAFWCNPISGHATLYWYQQILGQGPKLLIQFQNNGVVDDSQLPKDRFSAERLKGVDSTLKIQPAKLEDSAVYLCASSLDVGLAGEPGWTQYFGPGTRLLVL.

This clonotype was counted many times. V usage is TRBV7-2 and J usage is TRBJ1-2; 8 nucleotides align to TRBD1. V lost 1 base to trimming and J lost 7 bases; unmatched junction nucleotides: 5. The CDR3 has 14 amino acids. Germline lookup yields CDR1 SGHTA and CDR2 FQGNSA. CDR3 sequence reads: CASSLGQGKSGYTF. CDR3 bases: TGTGCCAGCAGCTTAGGACAGGGGAAGAGTGGCTACACCTTC.